Following are 14 T cell receptor beta chains from one sample sequenced in a study of radiotherapy plus CTLA-4 blockade in lung cancer. The method was immunoSEQ multiplex PCR; TCRdb's version includes in-frame clones alone and lacks a portion of them. This sample has 20,000 to 30,000 clones, with roughly 71% found just once. The sample here was peripheral blood, taken from a patient treated with radiotherapy plus ipilimumab. The receptors shown here come from a human donor with non-small cell lung cancer that progressed on radiotherapy plus ipilimumab.

This clone showed up just a few times. The CDR3 DNA sequence: TGTGCCAGCAGTTACTCGAAGACGGTCAATCAGCCCCAGCATTTT. Translation: CASSYSKTVNQPQHF. This sequence joins TRBV6-6 and TRBJ1-5; D is undetermined. Germline CDR1 reads MNHNY; CDR2 reads SVGAGI (reference sequence). V was clipped by 0 bases and J by 3 bases, with 9 bases between them. The CDR3 covers 15 residues.

This clone is medium-sized within its sample. This rearrangement joins TRBV9 to TRBJ2-7; perhaps D is TRBD1 or TRBD2 (5 bases each). CDR1 and CDR2 (germline): SGDLS, YYNGEE. V lost 0 bases and J 1 base, leaving 14 bases between the germline ends. This CDR3 is built from 16 residues. The CDR3 loop reads CASSVDGGRGSYEQYF. CDR3 coding DNA: TGTGCCAGCAGCGTAGATGGGGGACGGGGATCCTACGAGCAGTACTTC.

A few counts support this clone. Here the CDR3 reads CASSLGEVWGQGLYGYTF. DNA of the CDR3: TGTGCCAGCAGCCTAGGAGAGGTCTGGGGACAGGGGCTCTATGGCTACACCTTC. The gene calls are TRBV7-9 and TRBJ1-2; 10 positions agree with TRBD1. The CDR3 is 18 amino acids. V gave up 5 bases and J gave up 4 bases; unmatched junction bases: 16. Germline V CDR1 and CDR2: SEHNR, FQNEAQ (reference sequence).

The chain recombines TRBV28 with TRBJ1-3; a possible D gene is TRBD1 (5 bases). Between the trimmed V and J ends, which lost 7 bases and 3 bases, there was a span of 19 bases. There are 16 residues in the CDR3. Germline CDR1 is MDHEN and CDR2 is SYDVKM. The CDR3 region has the DNA TGTGCCAGCATCCTGGGGGGAGGGATGAGTGGAAACACCATATATTTT. This codes for CASILGGGMSGNTIYF. Supplemented by reference TRBV28 and TRBJ1-3, the full variable domain reads DVKVTQSSRYLVKRTGEKVFLECVQDMDHENMFWYRQDPGLGLRLIYFSYDVKMKEKGDIPEGYSVSREKKERFSLILESASTNQTSMYLCASILGGGMSGNTIYFGEGSWLTVV.

This chain connects TRBV23-1 to TRBJ1-1; D not resolved. TRBV23-1 is reported as an ORF; its role is uncertain. The germline V and J ends were trimmed by 2 bases and 4 bases, with 14 bases remaining between them. This CDR3 spans 15 amino acids. The CDR3 nucleotides are TGCGCCAGCAGTCAAGAAAGAGGGCGGGGCACTGAAGCTTTCTTT. This codes for CASSQERGRGTEAFF.

V usage is TRBV7-8 and J usage is TRBJ2-1; 8 nucleotides line up with TRBD1. The germline CDR1 and CDR2 sequences are SGHVS and FQNEAQ. The CDR3 extends over 13 amino acids. V dropped 5 bases and J dropped 9; count of bases not matched to a gene: 6. CDR3 in DNA: TGTGCCAGCAGCCAGGAGACAGGGGCTGAGCAGTTCTTC. Translation: CASSQETGAEQFF.

The chain combines TRBV13 with TRBJ2-2, with 9 positions matching TRBD1. In germline, CDR1 is PRHDT, CDR2 FYEKMQ (reference sequence). The CDR3 has 16 amino acids. V trimming: 6 bases; J trimming: 5 bases; junction bases outside the gene matches: 10. CDR3 in amino acids: CASSSYRGLGTGELFF. CDR3 DNA: TGTGCCAGCAGTAGTTACAGGGGGCTCGGGACCGGGGAGCTGTTTTTT.

By proportion, this clone is medium-sized. V usage is TRBV4-1 and J usage is TRBJ2-6; D remains unclear. The germline V gene has CDR1 MGHRA and CDR2 YSYEKL. The CDR3 loop spans 15 amino acids. Between the trimmed V and J ends, which lost 0 bases and 2 bases, there was a span of 5 bases. The CDR3 sequence is CASSQDMAGANVLTF. The DNA for the CDR3 is TGCGCCAGCAGCCAAGATATGGCTGGGGCCAACGTCCTGACTTTC.

V gene TRBV2 combines with J gene TRBJ1-5; TRBD1 might be the D (6 bases). Germline loops: CDR1 SNHLY, CDR2 FYNNEI. V shed 4 bases and J shed 3 bases, with 16 bases lying between them. This CDR3 region has 16 residues. CDR3 sequence: CASSGHRDQYNQPQHF. DNA of the CDR3: TGTGCCAGCAGTGGGCACAGGGACCAGTACAATCAGCCCCAGCATTTT.

V usage is TRBV25-1 and J usage is TRBJ2-3; 9 bases are a match to TRBD2. V trimming: 1 base; J trimming: 4 bases; junction bases outside the gene matches: 6. This CDR3 spans 16 amino acids. Germline loops: CDR1 MGHDK, CDR2 SYGVNS. The CDR3 sequence is CASSEWGGGDADTQYF. The DNA of the CDR3 is TGTGCCAGCAGTGAATGGGGCGGGGGGGATGCAGATACGCAGTATTTT.

In its sample, this clone was seen a few times. V usage is TRBV5-4 and J usage is TRBJ2-1; 7 bases match TRBD2. Per the germline V gene, CDR1 is SGHNT and CDR2 is YYREEE (reference sequence). V shed 1 base and J 7 bases; nucleotides not matched to a gene: 5. The CDR3 covers 14 residues. CDR3 coding DNA: TGTGCCAGCAGCTTGAGGTCAGCGGGAAATGAGCAGTTCTTC. Amino acids: CASSLRSAGNEQFF.

This rearrangement joins TRBV5-6 to TRBJ2-7; D uncertain. Trimming removed 4 bases at V and 1 base at J, with 15 bases between. CDR3 size: 15 residues. Germline V gene data show CDR1 as SGHDT and CDR2 as YYEEEE. The CDR3 is CASSAWTGDSYEQYF. The CDR3 coding sequence is TGTGCCAGCAGCGCCTGGACCGGCGATTCCTACGAGCAGTACTTC.

This sequence joins TRBV2 and TRBJ1-4; D is unresolved. V shed 7 bases and J shed 7 bases, with 13 bases lying between them. This CDR3 comprises 13 residues. The germline V gene encodes CDR1 SNHLY and CDR2 FYNNEI. This chain's CDR3 is CASMGFSIEKLFF. CDR3 DNA: TGTGCCAGCATGGGGTTCTCAATTGAAAAACTGTTTTTT. The full variable domain, its missing parts supplied by reference TRBV2 and TRBJ1-4, is EPEVTQTPSHQVTQMGQEVILRCVPISNHLYFYWYRQILGQKVEFLVSFYNNEISEKSEIFDDQFSVERPDGSNFTLKIRSTKLEDSAMYFCASMGFSIEKLFFGSGTQLSVL.

The rearrangement links TRBV5-1 to TRBJ2-1, with a possible D match to TRBD1 (6 bases). Per germline, CDR1 SGHRS and CDR2 YFSETQ. Trimming took off 2 bases at V and 7 bases at J, with 13 bases between the two ends. The CDR3 length is 14 residues. CDR3 loop: CASSFNHRENEQFF. DNA for the CDR3: TGCGCCAGCAGCTTCAACCACAGGGAAAATGAGCAGTTCTTC.